This TCR beta chain emerged from a study of blood T cell repertoires in COVID-19. Assay: immunoSEQ multiplex PCR; the TCRdb copy retains only in-frame clones and omits some. This sample yields a few hundred thousand clones, of which roughly 87% are seen a single time; 8.9% belongs to the top ten. Two negative PCRs, clearance, or symptom resolution characterized the recovered Cohort 3 donors. The sequence was obtained from a woman aged 18-29 years who had recovered from COVID-19. Sequenced input: PBMCs or T cells enriched from blood (not recorded which).

CDR3 DNA: TGTGCCAGCAGGGACAGGGCCCTCACTGAAGCTTTCTTT. Translated: CASRDRALTEAFF. The chain joins TRBV12-3 or TRBV12-4 to TRBJ1-1; 8 bases are a match to TRBD1. J gave up 4 bases and V 6 bases, and 4 bases lay outside the gene matches. The CDR3 runs 13 residues.